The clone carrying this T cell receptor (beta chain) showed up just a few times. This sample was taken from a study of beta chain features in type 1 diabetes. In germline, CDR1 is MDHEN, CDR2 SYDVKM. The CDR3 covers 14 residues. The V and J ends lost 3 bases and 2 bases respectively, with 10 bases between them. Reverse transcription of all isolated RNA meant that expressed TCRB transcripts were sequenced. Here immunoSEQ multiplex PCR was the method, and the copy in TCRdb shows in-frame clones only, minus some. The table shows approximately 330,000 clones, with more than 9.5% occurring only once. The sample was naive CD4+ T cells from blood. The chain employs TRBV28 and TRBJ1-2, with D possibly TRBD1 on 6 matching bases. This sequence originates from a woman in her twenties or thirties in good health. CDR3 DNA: TGTGCCAGCAGTTTGTACCAGGGGAACTATGGCTACACCTTC. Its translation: CASSLYQGNYGYTF.